The TCR beta chain described here comes from a study of blood T cell repertoires in COVID-19. Original processing methods: It was from reference gene primer amplification that nucleated cell counts were estimated. Sequencing used immunoSEQ multiplex PCR; TCRdb keeps in-frame clones, though not all of them. V, J and clone size are taken as reported in that table, and D and trimming were inferred from the DNA itself. The sample lists hundreds of thousands of clones, 70% to 90% occurring once. The sample holds a few counts of this clone. Losses at the gene ends were 2 bases for V and 7 bases for J; bases not matched to a gene: 9. This CDR3 is built from 15 residues. In germline, CDR1 is SGHRS, CDR2 YFSETQ.

The material sequenced was peripheral blood. This TCR came from a woman between 25 and 40 years old with active or convalescent COVID-19. The chain couples TRBV5-1 to TRBJ1-3, with TRBD1 matching over 7 bases. CDR3: CASSLSGQERNTIYF. CDR3 nucleotides: TGCGCCAGCAGCTTATCAGGACAGGAGAGGAACACCATATATTTT.